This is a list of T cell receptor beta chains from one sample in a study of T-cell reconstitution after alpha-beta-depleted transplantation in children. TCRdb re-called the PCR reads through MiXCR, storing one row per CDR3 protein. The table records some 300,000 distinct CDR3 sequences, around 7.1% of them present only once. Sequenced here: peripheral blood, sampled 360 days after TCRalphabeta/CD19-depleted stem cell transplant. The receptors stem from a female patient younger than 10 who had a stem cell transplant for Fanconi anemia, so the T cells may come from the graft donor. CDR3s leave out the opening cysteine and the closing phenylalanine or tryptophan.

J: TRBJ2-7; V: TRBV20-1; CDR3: SASGHGEDYEQY
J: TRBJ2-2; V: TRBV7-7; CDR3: ASSSGSWGGELF
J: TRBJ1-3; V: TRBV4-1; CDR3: ASSQLETGRITIY
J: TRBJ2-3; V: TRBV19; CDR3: ATSRWTGVTDTQY
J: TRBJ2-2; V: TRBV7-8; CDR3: ASSLVLGRNTGELF
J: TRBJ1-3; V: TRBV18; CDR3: ASSPRDSHARNTIY
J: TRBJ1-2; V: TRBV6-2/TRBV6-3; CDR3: ASSWTLTANYGYT
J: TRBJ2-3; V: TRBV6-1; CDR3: ASSQFASGASTDTQY
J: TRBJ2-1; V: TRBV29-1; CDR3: SVDGGGVPPQF
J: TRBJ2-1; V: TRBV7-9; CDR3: ASSEGFYNEQF
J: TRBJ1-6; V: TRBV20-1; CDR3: SAGQMSSYNSPLH
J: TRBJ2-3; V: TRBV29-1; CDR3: SAGKGAGTDTQY
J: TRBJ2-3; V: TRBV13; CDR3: ASSPTGIMTDTQY
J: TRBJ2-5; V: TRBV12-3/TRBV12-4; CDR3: ASKGVGQETQY
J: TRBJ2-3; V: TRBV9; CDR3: ASSAQDRGPMDTQY
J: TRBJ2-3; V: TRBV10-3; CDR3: AISGDRLLNTQY
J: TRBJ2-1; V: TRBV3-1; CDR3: ASSQEGGGARNEQF
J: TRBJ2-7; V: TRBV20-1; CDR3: SVDFVDSYEQY
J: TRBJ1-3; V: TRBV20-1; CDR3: SASPLALSGNTIY
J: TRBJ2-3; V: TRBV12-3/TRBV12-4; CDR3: ASSSWGSTDTQY
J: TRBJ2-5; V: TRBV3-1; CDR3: ASSQVPGTSGREAQY
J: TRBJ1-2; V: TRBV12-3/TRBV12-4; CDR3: ASSLDWGRGYT
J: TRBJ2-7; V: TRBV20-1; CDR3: SARDPRQGAKYEQY
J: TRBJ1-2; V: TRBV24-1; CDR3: ATSETGHIYGYT
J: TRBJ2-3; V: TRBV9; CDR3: ASSPGGQGANTQY
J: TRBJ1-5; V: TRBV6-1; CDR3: ASSETGSGDRPQH
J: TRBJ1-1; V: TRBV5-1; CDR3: ASSLEVQGPTEAF
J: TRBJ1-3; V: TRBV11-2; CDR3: ASSKSTGGGLIGNTIY
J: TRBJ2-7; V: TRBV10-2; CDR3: ASRLGASSYEQY
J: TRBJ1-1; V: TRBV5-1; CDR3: ASSWTTGVNTEAF
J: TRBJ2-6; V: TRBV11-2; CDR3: ASSFYRGSSGANVLT
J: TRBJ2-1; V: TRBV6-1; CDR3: ASRPQGAVNEQF
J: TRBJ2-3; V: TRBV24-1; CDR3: ATSDLRTSLGDTQY
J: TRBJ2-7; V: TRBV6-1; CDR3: ASSEGYTSYEQY
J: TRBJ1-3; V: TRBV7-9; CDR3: ASSLTGRDTIY
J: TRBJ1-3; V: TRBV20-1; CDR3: SATRAQGNTIY
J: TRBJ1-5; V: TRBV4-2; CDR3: ASSRDRNSNQPQH
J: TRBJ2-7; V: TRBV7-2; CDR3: ASSPGLAALYEQY
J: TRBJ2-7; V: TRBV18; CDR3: ASSQLAGEEEQY
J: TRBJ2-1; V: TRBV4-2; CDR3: ASSPFSSGSWYNEQF
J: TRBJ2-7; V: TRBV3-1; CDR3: ASSPGGWTYEQY
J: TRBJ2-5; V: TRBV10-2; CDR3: ASSESGETQY
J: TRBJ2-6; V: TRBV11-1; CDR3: ASSLAWNAISGANVLT
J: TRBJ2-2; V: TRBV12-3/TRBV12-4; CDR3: ASSYTRYTGELF